This passage covers 22 T cell receptor beta chains from one sample sequenced in a study of T cell responses to AZD1222 COVID-19 vaccine. Only in-frame clones appear in the TCRdb table, and some are missing; sequencing was by immunoSEQ multiplex PCR. Of around 99,000 clones detected, about 90% appear once; the ten largest clones hold 22%. Here the sequenced sample was peripheral blood, taken on day 0 of AZD1222 vaccination. These receptors were collected from an adult in good health.

This chain uses TRBV9 with TRBJ1-4; 10 nucleotides align to TRBD1. V dropped 4 bases and J dropped 8; count of bases not matched to a gene: 8. The CDR3 totals 15 residues. Per the germline V gene, CDR1 is SGDLS and CDR2 is YYNGEE. The CDR3 bases are TGTGCCAGCAGCCCAACCGGGACAGGGGAAGAAAAACTGTTTTTT. This encodes CASSPTGTGEEKLFF. Together with reference TRBV9 and TRBJ1-4, the CDR3 gives the full variable domain: DSGVTQTPKHLITATGQRVTLRCSPRSGDLSVYWYQQSLDQGLQFLIQYYNGEERAKGNILERFSAQQFPDLHSELNLSSLELGDSALYFCASSPTGTGEEKLFFGSGTQLSVL.

The CDR3: CASSGGLAEDTQYF. The CDR3 DNA is TGTGCCAGCAGCGGGGGACTAGCGGAGGATACGCAGTATTTT. This chain connects TRBV5-6 to TRBJ2-3; 11 bases line up with TRBD2. Per the germline V gene, CDR1 is SGHDT and CDR2 is YYEEEE. V shed 4 bases, J shed 6 bases, and the junction held 4 bases outside the gene matches. The CDR3 has 14 residues.

The genes are TRBV7-2 and TRBJ2-7, with D possibly matching TRBD1 (5 bases). The CDR3 runs to 13 residues. Trimming took off 1 base at V and 6 bases at J, with 10 bases between the two ends. Germline values: CDR1 SGHTA, CDR2 FQGNSA. This CDR3 is CASSLDQGGEQYF. The CDR3 DNA is TGTGCCAGCAGCTTAGACCAGGGTGGCGAGCAGTACTTC.

V usage is TRBV6-5 and J usage is TRBJ2-7, with D uncertain. Germline CDR1 reads MNHEY; CDR2 reads SVGAGI. V shed 0 bases and J shed 0 bases, with 9 bases lying between them. This CDR3 has 15 amino acids. The CDR3 here is CASSYSGAYSYEQYF. The CDR3 bases are TGTGCCAGCAGTTACTCGGGCGCGTACTCCTACGAGCAGTACTTC.

The V and J genes are TRBV3-1 (or the pseudogene TRBV3-2) and TRBJ1-1; D gene unclear. V lost 5 bases and J lost 11, with 15 bases in between. The CDR3 is 12 residues long. Germline loops: CDR1 LGHDT, CDR2 YNNKEL (reference sequence). The CDR3 spells CASSSDPPRAFF. The CDR3 nucleotides read TGTGCCAGCAGCAGCGACCCCCCCCGGGCTTTCTTT.

The chain is built from TRBV3-1 (or the pseudogene TRBV3-2) and TRBJ2-3; D is possibly TRBD1 (5 bases). V was trimmed by 4 bases and J by 6 bases, leaving 20 bases between them. The CDR3 is made up of 16 amino acids. CDR1 and CDR2 from the germline V gene are LGHDT and YNNKEL (reference sequence). The CDR3 protein is CASSRRGARNMDTQYF. CDR3 DNA sequence: TGTGCCAGCAGCCGCCGTGGGGCCCGAAACATGGATACGCAGTATTTT.

V usage is TRBV12-3 or TRBV12-4 and J usage is TRBJ1-1, with unresolved D. There are 12 residues in the CDR3. Trimming removed 8 bases from V and 5 bases from J, with 12 bases in between. The CDR3 reads CASPTWRTEAFF. Written as DNA, the CDR3 is TGTGCCAGCCCTACCTGGAGGACTGAAGCTTTCTTT.

The chain is built from TRBV6-4 and TRBJ2-5; 7 bases agree with TRBD2. CDR3 length: 13 residues. Unmatched junction bases numbered 5, after V lost 6 bases and J lost 4 bases. Germline lookup yields CDR1 MRHNA and CDR2 SNTAGT. CDR3 coding DNA: TGTGCCAGCAGCCGGGAGGAGAGAGAGACCCAGTACTTC. It translates to CASSREERETQYF.

The rearrangement uses TRBV6-5 and TRBJ1-1; possible D gene TRBD1, 6 bases. The ends were cut back, 2 bases at V and 11 bases at J, with 15 bases in the middle. From germline, CDR1 is MNHEY and CDR2 SVGAGI. The CDR3 is made up of 13 amino acids. The CDR3 reads CASSYADSSRAFF. As DNA, the CDR3 is TGTGCCAGCAGTTACGCGGACAGCTCGAGGGCTTTCTTT.

J is TRBJ1-2 and V is TRBV9; 7 bases line up with TRBD1. Trimming took 1 base from V and 4 from J; bases not matched to a gene: 10. The CDR3 is 16 amino acids. CDR1 is SGDLS, CDR2 YYNGEE, per germline. CDR3 sequence (DNA): TGTGCCAGCAGCGTACCCATCGCGGGACAGACCTATGGCTACACCTTC. Protein product: CASSVPIAGQTYGYTF.

The chain joins TRBV6-5 to TRBJ1-6, with 7 bases fitting TRBD1. The CDR3 is 14 residues long. V shed 6 bases and J 7 bases; nucleotides not matched to a gene: 6. Germline V lookup: CDR1 MNHEY, CDR2 SVGAGI. For the CDR3, the DNA is TGTGCCAGCAGCGACAGGGCGCAAAATTCACCCCTCCACTTT. This codes for CASSDRAQNSPLHF.

V is TRBV6-5 and J is TRBJ1-1; D remains ambiguous. The germline CDR1 and CDR2 sequences are MNHEY and SVGAGI. The V end was cut by 6 bases, the J end by 7 bases, with 12 bases between. This CDR3 contains 12 residues. The CDR3 DNA sequence: TGTGCCAGCAGGGCCTTCAATGATGAAGCTTTCTTT. Residues: CASRAFNDEAFF.

V is TRBV7-9 and J is TRBJ2-3; D may be TRBD2 (5 bases). The V end lost 1 base, the J end lost 0 bases, and 8 bases lay between the germline ends. There are 15 residues in the CDR3. Germline lookup yields CDR1 SEHNR and CDR2 FQNEAQ (reference sequence). This CDR3 reads CASSLDLASTDTQYF. The CDR3 DNA follows: TGTGCCAGCAGCTTAGATCTAGCTAGCACAGATACGCAGTATTTT.

The chain is built from TRBV6-5 and TRBJ2-7; a weak D match, TRBD1 (6 bases). Trimming took 0 bases from V and 0 from J, leaving 9 bases between them. This CDR3 region has 15 residues. Per the germline V gene, CDR1 is MNHEY and CDR2 is SVGAGI. The CDR3 region has the DNA TGTGCCAGCAGTTACTCGGGGACATACTCCTACGAGCAGTACTTC. Its protein product is CASSYSGTYSYEQYF.

The rearrangement uses TRBV19 and TRBJ1-1, with D possibly being TRBD1 (5 bases). V lost 3 bases, J lost 5 bases, and 13 bases lay in between. CDR1 LNHDA and CDR2 SQIVND come from the germline V gene (reference sequence). The CDR3 totals 14 residues. The CDR3 DNA reads TGTGCCAGTAGTATTCCTCAGGGCGTAACTGAAGCTTTCTTT. Its translation: CASSIPQGVTEAFF.

This clone appeared a single time. The chain combines TRBV18 with TRBJ1-2; D call uncertain. The germline V and J ends were trimmed by 3 bases and 10 bases, with 15 bases remaining between them. The CDR3 is 13 amino acids. Germline CDR1 reads KGHSH; CDR2 reads LQKENI. For the CDR3, the DNA is TGTGCCAGCTCACCCGCTCTCCCCTCAGCCTACACCTTC. Translated, it gives CASSPALPSAYTF. Complete variable domain (other parts from reference TRBV18 and TRBJ1-2): NAGVMQNPRHLVRRRGQEARLRCSPMKGHSHVYWYRQLPEEGLKFMVYLQKENIIDESGMPKERFSAEFPKEGPSILRIQQVVRGDSAAYFCASSPALPSAYTFGSGTRLTVV.

This chain links TRBV5-1 with TRBJ1-1; a weak D match, TRBD1 (6 bases). CDR1 and CDR2 (germline): SGHRS, YFSETQ. Trimming removed 4 bases at V and 1 base at J, with 14 bases between. The CDR3 is 15 amino acids. The CDR3 reads CASSLMGAWNTEAFF. The CDR3 bases are TGCGCCAGCAGCCTAATGGGGGCCTGGAACACTGAAGCTTTCTTT.

The chain recombines TRBV6-5 with TRBJ2-3; the D gene is possibly TRBD1 (6 bases). V lost 4 bases and J lost 3, with 8 bases in between. The CDR3 covers 13 residues. Germline V gene sequence: CDR1 MNHEY, CDR2 SVGAGI. CDR3 bases: TGTGCCAGCAGTTTACAGGGTACAGATACGCAGTATTTT. Its translation: CASSLQGTDTQYF.

The chain combines TRBV21-1 with TRBJ2-1; the table calls TRBD2, which could not be checked here. TRBV21-1 counts as a pseudogene. This CDR3 is 14 amino acids long. The CDR3 sequence: CASSGTRRLNEQFF. The CDR3 region has the DNA TGTGCCAGCAGCGGGACTAGACGGTTGAATGAGCAGTTCTTC.

This clone occurred a few times. The CDR3 DNA is TGTGCCATCAGAGATAGCCCTAGCACAGATACGCAGTATTTT. The encoded protein is CAIRDSPSTDTQYF. V gene TRBV10-3 combines with J gene TRBJ2-3; D is unresolved. In germline, CDR1 is ENHRY, CDR2 SYGVKD. The CDR3 is made up of 14 amino acids. Trimming removed 6 bases at V and 0 bases at J, with 10 bases between.

The chain recombines TRBV3-1 (or the pseudogene TRBV3-2) with TRBJ2-7; 8 positions match TRBD1. Unmatched junction bases numbered 12, after V lost 3 bases and J lost 5 bases. Germline values: CDR1 LGHDT, CDR2 YNNKEL (reference sequence). The CDR3 spans 16 residues. CDR3: CASSQDAGQGAHEQYF. The CDR3 bases are TGTGCCAGCAGCCAGGATGCAGGGCAGGGGGCGCACGAGCAGTACTTC.

This clone was observed a handful of times. V usage is TRBV3-1 (or the pseudogene TRBV3-2) and J usage is TRBJ1-6; D might be TRBD1 (5 bases). CDR3 length: 13 residues. Trimming took off 1 base at V and 7 bases at J, with 5 bases between the two ends. CDR1 is LGHDT, CDR2 YNNKEL, per germline (reference sequence). The DNA for the CDR3 is TGTGCCAGCAGCCAAGGGGACAATTCACCCCTCCACTTT. It translates to CASSQGDNSPLHF.